This T cell receptor (beta chain) was documented in a study of CD8 T cells in cerebrospinal fluid in Alzheimer's disease (dated by TCRdb to 2020 to 2021). Some background on the complete study: To assess CSF T cell clonal expansion, the study used two single-cell approaches: plate-based nested PCR sequencing and droplet-based sequencing. The study tested whether clonally expanded T cells were present in cerebrospinal fluid from healthy elderly individuals and from patients with neurodegenerative disease. The droplet-based CSF analysis comparing patients with controls included roughly 9 healthy controls (almost 11,000 cells) and roughly 9 patients with MCI or Alzheimer's disease (about 10,000 cells). CSF gene-expression analysis, which included Parkinson's disease patients, covered 24 samples in total.

With no count recorded, this clonotype is classed as medium-sized (0.01 to 0.1%) from frequency. The antigen it binds to is not known. The study at large found these results: In patients with MCI or Alzheimer's disease, the biggest CSF clone accounted for a larger percentage of TCRs than in controls. The authors warned that finding EBV-specific TCRs in CSF does not prove a causal connection between EBV and Alzheimer's disease. Only samples with detectable clones (approximately 11 healthy, 5 MCI, 5 AD, 6 PD) were included in the overall clonality comparison. In pooled data, a highly expanded clone (at least 3% of TCRs) occurred in 1 of 10 healthy subjects versus most of the 6 Alzheimer's patients. The EBV-specific clones were neither the most highly expanded clones nor enriched among patients.

The protocol used for the library was 10x single-cell sequencing. CSF cells were profiled with 10X Genomics single-cell V(D)J and 5' gene-expression libraries. CSF single-cell TCR libraries were sequenced on an Illumina NextSeq550. For the original study's pipeline: After V(D)J reads were mapped to the vdj-GRCh38 alts ensemble 2.0.0 reference, the Cell Ranger vdj pipeline was used to analyse the reads. Clonotypes were defined as cell barcodes sharing the same set of productive CDR3 nucleotide sequences. Clonotype information was added to Seurat v3.0 gene-expression metadata to link clonality with transcriptional profiles. Any CSF cell with more than 1,800 genes, more than 7,500 UMIs or more than 10% mitochondrial reads was removed. To identify TCRs with known antigen specificity, CDR3-beta sequences were compared against VDJdb. Clone sharing was examined by network analysis using the R package qgraph, in which only TCRs with complete alpha and beta chains were included. Each CDR3 protein sequence appears as one entry after TCRdb reprocessed the reads, and no DNA is included. TCRdb's processing, not the authors' own work, is the source of the V and J calls. The table for this sample lists about 850 distinct CDR3 sequences. The leading ten clones occupy roughly a tenth of the sample.

Parkinson's disease patients served as a neurodegenerative disease comparison group, because antigen-specific T cells had previously been reported in Parkinson's disease blood. Every participant was in good physical condition and had no acute infectious disease. Neurodegeneration in patients was confirmed using biomarkers including neurofilament, amyloid-beta and tau. A live/dead marker was used to sort live CSF cells for droplet-based sequencing. To pellet immune cells, CSF obtained by lumbar puncture was centrifuged at 300g. Each CSF sample was checked for red blood cells, and any sample showing blood contamination was excluded. CSF cells were cryopreserved in freezing medium, frozen overnight at -80 °C, and then stored in liquid nitrogen. CSF samples were stored for less than seven months before analysis. Material for sequencing was cerebrospinal fluid. The source of this sequence is a human donor with Parkinson's disease.

The CDR3 region has the sequence CATSRGEGSNQPQHF. The rearranged segments are TRBV15 and TRBJ1-5. The CDR3, from cysteine to phenylalanine, totals 15 residues. DNA was not recorded. The germline V gene (reference sequence) yields LNHNV for CDR1 and YYDKDF for CDR2.